This T cell receptor beta chain was identified during a study of T-cell memory formation after mild COVID-19. Findings and caveats of the study: Cross-reactive memory seemingly joined, as some responding clones were found in pre-infection memory. CD4/CD8 balance characterized clones contracting day 15 to 85, and CD4+ skew characterized later expanders.

TCRdb reanalysed the 5' RACE reads using MiXCR and keeps one entry per CDR3 protein. The table has 250,000 to 350,000 distinct CDR3 sequences, 15% to 20% seen once; the top ten hold roughly 20%. On this clonotype itself: Its cognate antigen is unknown.

The sample taken for sequencing was PBMCs or a T cell subset sorted from them (not recorded which). The clonotype was recovered from a man aged 18 to 29 who had mild COVID-19 (a few samples of this study predate the infection). Cell type and time point are not known.

CDR3 sequence (DNA): TGTGCCACCAGCAGCCAGGGGGGGATCTACAATGAGCAGTTCTTC. It is translated as CATSSQGGIYNEQFF. The genes are TRBV15 and TRBJ2-1; perhaps D is TRBD1 or TRBD2 (7 bases each). The CDR3 runs 15 residues. Trimming removed 3 bases at V and 3 bases at J, with 12 bases between. Germline loops: CDR1 LNHNV, CDR2 YYDKDF (reference sequence).